This T cell receptor (beta chain) was profiled in a study of T-cell memory formation after mild COVID-19. Study-wide background: The TCR clusters were mostly specific to one donor.

Details on this clonotype: Its target is not known.

5'RACE, which relied on constant-segment primers, yielded TCR alpha and TCR beta cDNA libraries carrying sample barcodes and UMIs. MiXCR, run by TCRdb on the 5' RACE reads, gives a single entry per CDR3 protein. This repertoire shows 470,000 or so distinct CDR3 sequences, over 15% found once; its top ten account for roughly 21%. General study findings and limits: Balance between CD4 and CD8 was seen in clones contracting day 15 to 85, and a CD4+ lean was seen in later expanders.

Germline lookup yields CDR1 SGHTA and CDR2 FQGNSA. The V end lost 3 bases, the J end lost 8 bases, and 16 bases lay between the germline ends. This CDR3 has 15 residues. The chain uses TRBV7-2 and TRBJ1-4; no definite D call. The origin of this receptor is a man between 18 and 29 years old who had mild COVID-19 (a few samples of this study predate the infection). Cell type and time point are not known. Sequenced input: PBMCs or a T cell subset sorted from them (not recorded which). CDR3: CASSFFGSPGEKLFF. CDR3 sequence (DNA): TGTGCCAGCAGCTTTTTTGGTAGTCCAGGCGAAAAACTGTTTTTT.